The entry below describes one T cell receptor beta chain. The source of the sample is a study of shared clonotypes between healthy human individuals. CDR1 and CDR2 from the germline V gene are SGDLS and YYNGEE. V lost 5 bases, J lost 7 bases, and 21 bases lay in between. The CDR3 covers 15 residues. The genomic DNA of each subset was split evenly across several immunoSEQ plates. Only in-frame clones appear in the TCRdb table, and some are missing; sequencing was by immunoSEQ multiplex PCR. The sample has some 650,000 clones; around 97% are singletons. Sequencing was done on a sample of naive CD4+ T cells sorted from blood. The subset is: CD45RA+ positively selected. The sequence was collected from a young woman in good health. This chain connects TRBV9 to TRBJ1-2; D is unresolved. CDR3: CASRGISSKVGGYTF. The CDR3 DNA reads TGTGCCAGCAGAGGGATCTCCTCGAAAGTTGGTGGCTACACCTTC.